Each of the 4 T cell receptor beta chains below was sequenced from the same sample in a study of blood T cell repertoires in COVID-19 (dated by TCRdb to the early 2020s). Library construction relied on the immunoSEQ multiplex PCR assay. Held by TCRdb, this immuneACCESS table contains in-frame sequences only and omits some clones. Under half of the omission traces to an unresolved V gene where checked; the cause of the rest is unknown. The sample table contains about 240,000 clones; only one count was recorded for roughly 80% of them. Around 3.3% of the sample lies in the top ten. Sequencing used PBMCs or T cells enriched from blood (not recorded which). These receptors were taken from a woman aged 40-49 years who had been exposed to COVID-19.

The chain links TRBV4-2 to TRBJ2-1; 10 nucleotides agree with TRBD2. CDR1 is LGHNA, CDR2 YNFKEQ, per germline. Trimming took 0 bases from V and 0 from J; bases not matched to a gene: 14. The CDR3 sequence is 21 residues long. The CDR3 loop is CASSQDPWLAGGRSSYNEQFF. Written as DNA, the CDR3 is TGTGCCAGCAGCCAAGATCCATGGTTAGCGGGGGGCCGGAGCTCCTACAATGAGCAGTTCTTC.

This clone was detected a few times. This chain connects TRBV2 to TRBJ1-1; perhaps TRBD1 as D (5 bases). Germline CDR1 is SNHLY and CDR2 is FYNNEI. The CDR3 runs 15 residues. Trimming left V 2 bases short and J 0 bases short, with 10 bases between. CDR3 sequence: CASSELGGVNTEAFF. The CDR3 bases are TGTGCCAGCAGTGAACTGGGAGGGGTGAACACTGAAGCTTTCTTT.

The chain is built from TRBV5-6 and TRBJ1-2; D is undetermined. The V and J ends lost 1 base and 5 bases respectively, with 9 bases between them. This CDR3 is 13 amino acids long. Germline V gene data show CDR1 as SGHDT and CDR2 as YYEEEE. The chain's CDR3 is CASSLLAAYGYTF. In DNA, the CDR3 is TGTGCCAGCAGCTTGTTAGCTGCTTATGGCTACACCTTC.

The chain joins TRBV30 to TRBJ1-2; 7 positions match TRBD1. This CDR3 spans 20 amino acids. V dropped 2 bases and J dropped 4; count of bases not matched to a gene: 25. Germline loops: CDR1 GTSNPN, CDR2 SVGIG (reference sequence). The CDR3 sequence is CAWSLTGAGTDKRPSYGYTF. The CDR3, as DNA: TGTGCCTGGAGTCTCACAGGGGCCGGGACTGATAAACGTCCTAGCTATGGCTACACCTTC.